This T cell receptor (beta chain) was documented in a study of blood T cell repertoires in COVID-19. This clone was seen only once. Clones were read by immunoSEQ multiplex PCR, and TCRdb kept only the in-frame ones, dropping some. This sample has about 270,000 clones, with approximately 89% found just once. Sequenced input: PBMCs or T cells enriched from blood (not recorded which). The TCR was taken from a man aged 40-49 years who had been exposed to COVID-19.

The CDR3 spells CASSYEPANTGELFF. CDR3 bases: TGTGCCAGCAGTTACGAACCAGCGAACACCGGGGAGCTGTTTTTT. The V call is TRBV6-2 or TRBV6-3, the J call TRBJ2-2; D gene ambiguous. The germline V gene has CDR1 MNHEY and CDR2 SVGEGT. CDR3 size: 15 residues. Trimming took 2 bases from V and 0 from J, leaving 7 bases between them.